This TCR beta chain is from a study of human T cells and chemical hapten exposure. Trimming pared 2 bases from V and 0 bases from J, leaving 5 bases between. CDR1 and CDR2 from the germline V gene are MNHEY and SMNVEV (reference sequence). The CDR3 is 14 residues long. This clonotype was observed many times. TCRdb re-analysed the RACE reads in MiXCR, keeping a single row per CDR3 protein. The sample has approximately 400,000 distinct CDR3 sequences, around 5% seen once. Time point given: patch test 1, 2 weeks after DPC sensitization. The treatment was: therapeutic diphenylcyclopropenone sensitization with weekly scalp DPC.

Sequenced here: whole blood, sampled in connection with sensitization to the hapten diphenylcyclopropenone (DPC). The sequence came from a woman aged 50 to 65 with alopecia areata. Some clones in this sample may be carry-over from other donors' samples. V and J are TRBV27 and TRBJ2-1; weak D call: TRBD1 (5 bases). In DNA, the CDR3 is TGTGCCAGCAGTTTAGGGGCCTCCTACAATGAGCAGTTCTTC. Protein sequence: CASSLGASYNEQFF.